The rows below give T cell receptor beta chains drawn from one sample of a study of breast tumors, draining lymph nodes, adjacent tissues. TCRdb redid the calling of the multiplex PCR reads with MiXCR, one entry per CDR3 protein. The sample lists tens of thousands of distinct CDR3 sequences, approximately 61% occurring once. Sequencing was carried out using tumor-adjacent breast tissue. These receptors all stem from a female donor with breast cancer. Some clones in this sample may be carry-over from other donors' samples. The CDR3 runs from the conserved cysteine through the conserved F or W. Each record gives: J gene, D gene, clone size, V gene, CDR3 DNA, CDR3 protein. A D gene is named only where the DNA matches it firmly. Size is omitted from some rows. Given values are once, few, many or a class for expanded clones.

>TRBJ1-3|NA|few|TRBV9
TGTGCTAGCAGCGTATCTGACAGAGGAAACACCATATATTTT
CASSVSDRGNTIYF
>TRBJ1-2|NA|many|TRBV11-2
TGTGCCAGCAGCTTAGACAGGGACGGTGGCTACACCTTC
CASSLDRDGGYTF
>TRBJ2-2|NA|medium-sized|TRBV20-1
TGCAGTGCTAGCCACGCAGGGGCGGACACCGGGGAGCTGTTTTTT
CSASHAGADTGELFF
>TRBJ2-3|NA|NA|TRBV25-1
TGTGCCAGCTCCCCCGCGGGGAGCACAGATACGCAGTATTTT
CASSPAGSTDTQYF
>TRBJ2-3|NA|NA|TRBV5-4
TGTGCCAGCAGTATCTCCCTTGCGGGGGCGGCAGATACGCAGTATTTT
CASSISLAGAADTQYF
>TRBJ2-1|TRBD2|many|TRBV6-2/TRBV6-3
TGTGCCAGCAGTCACGGACTAGCCAATGAGCAGTTCTTC
CASSHGLANEQFF
>TRBJ2-1|TRBD2|NA|TRBV20-1
TGCAGTGCTAGAGCGGGAGGGCCGGAGAAGCAGTTCTTC
CSARAGGPEKQFF
>TRBJ2-5|TRBD2|medium-sized|TRBV7-8
TGTGCCAGCAGCACCCCACCCCTAGCGGGAGCTTCCTGGGGCACCCAAGAGACCCAGTACTTC
CASSTPPLAGASWGTQETQYF
>TRBJ1-4|NA|many|TRBV19
TGTGCCAGTAGTCGACGGCAGTGGGGTGAAAAACTGTTTTTT
CASSRRQWGEKLFF
>TRBJ1-5|TRBD1|medium-sized|TRBV7-7
TGTGCTAGCACCAGGACAGGGGACCAGCCCCAGCATTTT
CASTRTGDQPQHF
>TRBJ2-1|NA|NA|TRBV9
TGTGCCAGCAGCTCCACAGGGGGCGCGGGCGGGAGGGCCTTTGAGCAGTTCTTC
CASSSTGGAGGRAFEQFF
>TRBJ2-7|NA|NA|TRBV19
TGTGCCAGTAGTATGTCCTATCGGGGCTACGAGCAGTACTTC
CASSMSYRGYEQYF
>TRBJ2-2|NA|many|TRBV7-2
TGTGCCAGCAGCTTAGACCTTAGACTTCACATCGGGAACACCGGGGAGCTGTTTTTT
CASSLDLRLHIGNTGELFF
>TRBJ1-5|TRBD1|many|TRBV18
TGTGCCAGCTCCCTCGCGACAGGGGCCTATCAGCCCCAGCATTTT
CASSLATGAYQPQHF
>TRBJ2-1|NA|NA|TRBV10-3
TGTGCCATCAGTGCCTCTGTAAATGAGCAGTTCTTC
CAISASVNEQFF
>TRBJ1-3|NA|NA|TRBV6-1
TGTGCCAGCAGTGCACTAGCGGGGGGGAGCACCATATATTTT
CASSALAGGSTIYF
>TRBJ1-1|TRBD1|few|TRBV18
TGTGCCAGCTCACCACGGGGACAGGGGGGGGACACTGAAGCTTTCTTT
CASSPRGQGGDTEAFF
>TRBJ1-6|NA|NA|TRBV5-1
TGCGCCAGCAGCTTGGGAGACACCCTTAGGTCCCTCCACTTT
CASSLGDTLRSLHF
>TRBJ1-6|NA|NA|TRBV29-1
TGCAGCGTGGGCAGAGATAATTCACCCCTCCACTTT
CSVGRDNSPLHF
>TRBJ2-5|TRBD1|NA|TRBV7-9
TGTGCCAGCAGCCCGACAGGGGATCAGCCCCAGTACTTC
CASSPTGDQPQYF
>TRBJ1-5|TRBD1|NA|TRBV20-1
TGCAGTGCTAGAGCCAGGACAGGCCAGGATAATCAGCCCCAGCATTTT
CSARARTGQDNQPQHF
>TRBJ2-3|TRBD2|NA|TRBV20-1
TGCAGTGTTTCGACTAGCGGGACTAGCACAGATACGCAGTATTTT
CSVSTSGTSTDTQYF
>TRBJ1-3|TRBD1|NA|TRBV3-1
TGTGCCAGCAGCAGGGGGACAGGGTGGACTGGAAACACCATATATTTT
CASSRGTGWTGNTIYF